This T cell receptor (beta chain) was profiled in a study of T cell changes during pregnancy in multiple sclerosis. V lost 2 bases to trimming and J lost 0 bases, with 14 bases between them. CDR1 and CDR2 (germline): SGHTA, FQGNSA. The CDR3 totals 17 residues. Here immunoSEQ multiplex PCR was the method, and the copy in TCRdb shows in-frame clones only, minus some. The top ten clones hold approximately 1.5% of a sample with roughly 45,000 clones, 85% to 90% of them seen once. The sample was peripheral blood, taken in the first trimester of pregnancy. The clonotype comes from a female donor in good health, enrolled as a control in a pregnancy study. V gene TRBV7-2 combines with J gene TRBJ1-3, with D unclear. The CDR3 DNA reads as TGTGCCAGCAGCTTACGGACTTTCGCTAACTCTGGAAACACCATATATTTT. This translates into CASSLRTFANSGNTIYF.